This TCR beta chain was documented in a study of T-cell memory formation after mild COVID-19. Study observations and caveats: The second-wave clones peaking on day 37 were not confirmed as SARS-CoV-2-specific.

TCRdb called the 5' RACE reads again in MiXCR, with one record for every CDR3 protein. The sample carries hundreds of thousands of distinct CDR3 sequences, 20% to 25% recorded once. This CDR3 contains 14 residues. Trimming removed 6 bases from V and 2 bases from J, with 14 bases in between. This clonotype has a handful of counts. What it binds is not known. This chain joins TRBV12-3 or TRBV12-4 and TRBJ2-7; D could derive from TRBD1 or TRBD2 (6 bases each). Sequencing was carried out using PBMCs or a T cell subset sorted from them (not recorded which). The receptor was isolated from an adult woman who had mild COVID-19 (a few samples of this study predate the infection). Cell type and time point are not known. This CDR3 reads CASRVHGGTYEQYF. The CDR3 DNA is TGTGCCAGCAGAGTTCACGGGGGCACCTACGAGCAGTACTTC.